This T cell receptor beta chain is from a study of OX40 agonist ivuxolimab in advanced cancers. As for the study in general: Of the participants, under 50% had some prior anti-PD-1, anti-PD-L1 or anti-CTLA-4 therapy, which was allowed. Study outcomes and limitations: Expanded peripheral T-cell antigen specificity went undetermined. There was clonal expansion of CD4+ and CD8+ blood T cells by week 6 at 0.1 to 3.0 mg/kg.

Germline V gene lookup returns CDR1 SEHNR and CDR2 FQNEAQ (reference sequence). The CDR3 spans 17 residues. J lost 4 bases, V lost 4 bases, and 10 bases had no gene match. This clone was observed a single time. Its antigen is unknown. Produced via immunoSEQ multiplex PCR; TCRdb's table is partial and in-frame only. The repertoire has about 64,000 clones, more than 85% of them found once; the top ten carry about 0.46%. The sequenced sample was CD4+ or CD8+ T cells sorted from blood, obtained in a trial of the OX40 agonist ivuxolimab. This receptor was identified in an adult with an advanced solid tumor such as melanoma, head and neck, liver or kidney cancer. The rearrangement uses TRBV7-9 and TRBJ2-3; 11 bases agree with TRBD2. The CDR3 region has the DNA TGTGCCAGCAGCTCGACGACCAGGGGACTAGCGGCAGATACGCAGTATTTT. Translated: CASSSTTRGLAADTQYF.